Presented here are 20 T cell receptor beta chains from one specimen sequenced in a study of blood T cells in healthy people across ages. Then a second PCR, running about 6 to 11 cycles, was carried out with a sample-barcoded 5' primer and a J-beta primer mix. TCRdb re-analysed the 5' RACE reads in MiXCR, keeping a single row per CDR3 protein. The table shows 800,000 or so distinct CDR3 sequences, with about half occurring only once. Sequenced input: blood. All receptors come from a man of 80 years or more in good health.

The chain couples TRBV14 to TRBJ2-7; 7 positions agree with TRBD1. The CDR3 totals 16 residues. V dropped 3 bases and J dropped 4; count of bases not matched to a gene: 12. Per germline, CDR1 SGHDN and CDR2 FVKESK. CDR3 sequence reads: CASSQFTGTASYEQYF. Here the CDR3 DNA reads TGTGCCAGCAGCCAGTTCACCGGGACAGCTTCTTACGAGCAGTACTTC.

This clonotype was seen many times. A read error may be the cause here, since a much bigger clone is one base away. The rearrangement joins TRBV15 to TRBJ2-7, with TRBD2 as a possible D gene (5 bases). V was cut by 0 bases and J by 7 bases, with 13 bases left in between. Germline V CDR1 and CDR2: LNHNV, YYDKDF (reference sequence). The CDR3 length is 14 residues. Here the CDR3 reads CATSRESSVNEQYF. For the CDR3, the DNA is TGTGCCACCAGCAGAGAAAGTAGCGTCAATGAGCAGTACTTC.

Only one count was recorded for this clonotype. The chain recombines TRBV20-1 with TRBJ1-5; tentatively, D is TRBD1 (6 bases). Germline V gives CDR1 DFQATT, CDR2 SNEGSKA (reference sequence). The CDR3 is 14 residues long. V was shortened by 5 bases and J by 5 bases, with 16 bases between the two germline ends. CDR3 coding DNA: TGCAGTGCTCTTGCTGGGGGGGCCGATCAGCCCCAGCATTTT. This translates into CSALAGGADQPQHF.

The V and J genes are TRBV11-2 and TRBJ2-1, with D uncertain. The CDR3 contains 13 residues. V lost 8 bases and J 3 bases, leaving 11 bases between the germline ends. Germline V gene lookup returns CDR1 SGHAT and CDR2 FQNNGV. CDR3: CASGNENYNEQFF. CDR3 coding DNA: TGTGCCAGCGGCAACGAGAACTACAATGAGCAGTTCTTC.

Points on this clonotype: A much larger clone is a single base away; this may be a read error. The chain uses TRBV10-3 and TRBJ2-5; 7 bases line up with TRBD2. Matching the DNA end better, TRBJ2-1 makes the J call doubtful. This CDR3 spans 15 amino acids. In germline, CDR1 is ENHRY, CDR2 SYGVKD. In DNA form, the CDR3 reads TGTGCCATCAGCGGGGAGGGGCGATCGCAAGAGACCCAGTTCTTC. Translating gives CAISGEGRSQETQFF.

This rearrangement joins TRBV7-3 to TRBJ2-7; no clear D. Trimming left V 5 bases short and J 6 bases short, with 11 bases between. The CDR3 spans 12 residues. Looked up from germline, CDR1 is SGHTA and CDR2 is FQGTGA. The CDR3 region is CASSKGRSEQYF. The CDR3 DNA sequence: TGTGCCAGCAGCAAAGGTCGAAGCGAGCAGTACTTC.

This clonotype was counted only a few times. This sequence joins TRBV7-9 and TRBJ2-1, with D uncertain. From germline, CDR1 is SEHNR and CDR2 FQNEAQ (reference sequence). V was shortened by 1 base and J by 8 bases, with 12 bases between the two germline ends. The CDR3 is 14 amino acids. CDR3 loop: CASSLGINRYEQFF. CDR3 coding DNA: TGTGCCAGCAGCTTAGGGATAAATCGGTATGAGCAGTTCTTC.

The chain links TRBV20-1 to TRBJ1-2, with D possibly being TRBD1 (6 bases). Trimming took off 4 bases at V and 4 bases at J, with 16 bases between the two ends. Looked up from germline, CDR1 is DFQATT and CDR2 is SNEGSKA (reference sequence). This CDR3 is 14 amino acids long. The CDR3 coding sequence is TGCAGTGCTACGAAGACGACAGGAACCTATGGCTACACCTTC. It specifies CSATKTTGTYGYTF.

V usage is TRBV5-6 and J usage is TRBJ1-2; D unclear. The V end was cut by 0 bases, the J end by 4 bases, with 10 bases between. Germline V gene data show CDR1 as SGHDT and CDR2 as YYEEEE. CDR3 length: 14 amino acids. CDR3 DNA sequence: TGTGCCAGCAGCTTGGGAAGAAATACCTATGGCTACACCTTC. Its protein is CASSLGRNTYGYTF.

A word on this clonotype: Given a much more abundant clone one base away, this may be a read error. This sequence joins TRBV9 and TRBJ2-1; D gene unclear. Between the trimmed V and J ends, which lost 7 bases and 5 bases, there was a span of 7 bases. CDR3 length: 11 amino acids. In germline, CDR1 is SGDLS, CDR2 YYNGEE. The CDR3 DNA follows: TGTGCCAGCGGTACTCACAATGAGCAGTTCTTC. Its translation: CASGTHNEQFF.

This clonotype occurred once. The genes are TRBV29-1 and TRBJ2-7, with D maybe TRBD2 (6 bases). Germline V lookup: CDR1 SQVTM, CDR2 ANQGSEA. This CDR3 is 14 amino acids long. V gave up 4 bases and J gave up 5 bases, with 18 bases separating them. CDR3 amino acids: CSVGKDYQSDEQYF. CDR3 in DNA: TGCAGCGTTGGGAAGGACTATCAATCCGACGAGCAGTACTTC.

CDR3 DNA: TGTGCCAGCAGCTTATCTTTCAGGACTAGCGGGAGCGAGCAGTACTTC. It yields the protein CASSLSFRTSGSEQYF. This sequence joins TRBV7-2 and TRBJ2-4; 13 bases are shared with TRBD2. The J call may be mistaken, given a closer DNA end match to TRBJ2-7. CDR3 length: 16 residues. Per the germline V gene, CDR1 is SGHTA and CDR2 is FQGNSA.

Concerning this clonotype itself: The junction does not match germline at one end; this may be a read error. The CDR3 nucleotides read TGCAGTGCTAGAGATCCGTGGCGGAACACCGAGGAGCTGTTTTTT. Protein sequence: CSARDPWRNTEELFF. V is TRBV20-1 and J is TRBJ2-2, with D unresolved. The CDR3 totals 15 residues. CDR1 and CDR2 from the germline V gene are DFQATT and SNEGSKA (reference sequence).

V is TRBV5-1 and J is TRBJ2-1; no firm D call. This CDR3 contains 14 residues. The V gene lost 0 bases and the J gene lost 9 bases, with 13 bases spanning the gap. Germline V gene lookup returns CDR1 SGHRS and CDR2 YFSETQ. The CDR3 region has the DNA TGCGCCAGCAGCTTGGGTTGGACGAACCCTGAGCAGTTCTTC. Its protein product is CASSLGWTNPEQFF.

This clonotype was seen only a few times. The CDR3 sequence: CASSRLSLAGAEQYF. The DNA for the CDR3 is TGTGCCAGCAGCCGACTATCTCTAGCGGGTGCCGAGCAGTACTTC. This chain connects TRBV3-1 to TRBJ2-4, with TRBD2 matching over 8 bases. Judging by the DNA end, TRBJ2-7 fits better; the J call may be wrong. Germline V CDR1 and CDR2: LGHDT, YNNKEL (reference sequence). This CDR3 region has 15 residues.

The chain has TRBV5-1 and TRBJ2-5; 13 bases fit TRBD2. This CDR3 is 20 amino acids long. With V trimmed by 2 bases and J by 1 base, 14 bases remained unmatched. Germline V gene lookup returns CDR1 SGHRS and CDR2 YFSETQ. This CDR3 is CASSLIPTSGRANPQETQYF. The DNA for the CDR3 is TGCGCCAGCAGCTTAATCCCAACTAGCGGGAGGGCCAATCCCCAAGAGACCCAGTACTTC.

The chain links TRBV25-1 to TRBJ2-5, with D unclear. Germline V CDR1 and CDR2: MGHDK, SYGVNS. The ends were cut back, 6 bases at V and 2 bases at J, with 10 bases in the middle. This CDR3 contains 13 residues. The CDR3 nucleotides are TGTGCCAGCAGCCGGACGGAGCAAGAGACCCAGTACTTC. It yields the protein CASSRTEQETQYF.

The chain links TRBV20-1 to TRBJ2-5; D not resolved. This CDR3 has 13 residues. Trimming left V 0 bases short and J 3 bases short, with 8 bases between. Germline CDR1 DFQATT, CDR2 SNEGSKA (reference sequence). CDR3 protein: CSARDPIKETQYF. In DNA form, the CDR3 reads TGCAGTGCTAGAGATCCCATAAAAGAGACCCAGTACTTC.

In its sample, this clonotype was seen a few times. The rearrangement joins TRBV6-1 to TRBJ2-1; 8 positions agree with TRBD1. Per the germline V gene, CDR1 is MNHNS and CDR2 is SASEGT. The V gene end was trimmed by 1 base and the J gene end by 4 bases; junction bases not matched to a gene: 9. The CDR3 is 17 residues long. CDR3 coding DNA: TGTGCCAGCAGTGAAGAAACTTTTGGGACAGGATACAATGAGCAGTTCTTC. This codes for CASSEETFGTGYNEQFF.

The V and J genes are TRBV20-1 and TRBJ2-4; 12 nucleotides line up with TRBD2. V gave up 0 bases and J gave up 1 base; unmatched junction bases: 4. The CDR3 spans 17 residues. Germline values: CDR1 DFQATT, CDR2 SNEGSKA (reference sequence). The CDR3 sequence is CSARDRLAGGAKNIQYF. DNA for the CDR3: TGCAGTGCTAGAGATCGTCTAGCGGGAGGGGCCAAAAACATTCAGTACTTC.